This TCR beta chain comes out of a study of brain T cells in children with intractable seizures. Assay: immunoSEQ multiplex PCR; the TCRdb copy retains only in-frame clones and omits some. The table has under 400,000 clones, more than 85% seen once; the top ten hold 5.7%. Regarding this clone: No antigen is known for it.

Documented time point: blood from clinic visit 5 months post-surgery; TSC patient then seizure free. Surgery cases with the highest brain T cell transcript signatures were chosen for sequencing. Study-level points and caveats: Pre-surgery blood may have been undersampled, hiding some clones.

The CDR3 covers 14 residues. Germline V lookup: CDR1 MNHNS, CDR2 SASEGT. The ends were cut back, 2 bases at V and 2 bases at J, with 9 bases in the middle. This clonotype was obtained from a boy under two years old with tuberous sclerosis and intractable seizures. The sample consisted of peripheral blood, taken 4 to 5 months after surgery. This sequence joins TRBV6-1 and TRBJ1-2; no firm D call. The DNA of the CDR3 is TGTGCCAGCAGTGAATCTGGGTCGAACTATGGCTACACCTTC. This codes for CASSESGSNYGYTF.